The T cell receptor (beta chain) described here comes from a study of T cells in Graves' hyperthyroidism and ophthalmopathy. The CDR3 has 19 residues. Trimming took 2 bases from V and 6 from J; bases not matched to a gene: 12. CDR1 is ENHRY, CDR2 SYGVKD, per germline. Remarks on this clonotype: What it binds is not known.

TCR beta CDR3 regions were amplified from RNA transcripts. The HTBI primer set was used in a first-round RT-PCR of the TCR CDR3. TCRdb reprocessed the multiplex PCR reads with MiXCR, giving one entry per CDR3 protein. This table has roughly 720,000 distinct CDR3 sequences, 17% appearing once. Study-wide findings and caveats: Blood also showed most of the thyroid clonotypes that were expanded above 0.001.

Sequenced input: blood. This chain uses TRBV10-3 with TRBJ2-1; TRBD2 agrees at 14 bases. The origin of this receptor is a man aged 45-65 years with Graves' hyperthyroidism. The CDR3 loop reads CAISETYRGLAGVGNEQFF. In DNA form, the CDR3 reads TGTGCCATCAGTGAGACCTACCGGGGACTAGCGGGAGTCGGCAATGAGCAGTTCTTC.